This T cell receptor (beta chain) was sequenced in a study of blood T cell repertoires in COVID-19 (dated by TCRdb to 2019 to 2021). Regarding the study in general: Samples from collaborators originated in the United States, Italy and Spain and spanned both the acute and convalescent phases of COVID-19. The dataset comprised deeply sampled blood TCRbeta repertoires from subjects exposed to, actively infected with, or recovered from COVID-19. Nearly every sample came with metadata listing a de-identified subject ID, COVID-19 status, age in years and sex. The samples were drawn from two sources: the first 160 participants of the ongoing ImmuneRACE study, and fewer than 1,500 subjects contributed by 6 global collaborators. Where HLA class I and class II types were available, the types were taken from metadata supplied by the sample provider, not from assay-based typing. The prospective study material was composed of cDNA or gDNA derived from T cells, B-cell-depleted T cells, or PBMCs. The repertoires were made available in a free public database intended to serve as a resource for research on the immune response to SARS-CoV-2.

Remarks on this clone: Its antigen is still unknown. Qualities for individual bases were not recorded, and no much larger clone is one base off.

Overall study results and their limits: Clinical and demographic metadata were provided uncurated, with the amount varying by source and participant.

TCRbeta CDR3 regions were amplified from genomic DNA using the immunoSEQ Assay, a bias-controlled multiplex PCR. The original methods were these. Within the assay, amplification of reference gene primers was used to estimate how many nucleated cells each sample contained. To quantify the absolute abundance of each unique TCRbeta CDR3 rearrangement, sequence reads were collapsed and filtered. For each sample, productive Simpson clonality was calculated as the square root of Simpson's diversity index across productive rearrangements. Not all clones reach the TCRdb copy of this immuneACCESS table, which keeps in-frame sequences only. Checked studies attribute under half of the gap to unresolved V genes and leave the rest unexplained. That table is the source of V, J and clone size, and D and trimming were worked out from the DNA. The sample yields 60,000 to 90,000 clones; roughly 89% were counted once. Approximately 4.9% of the sample belongs to the ten largest clones.

Collaborating institutions collected whole blood in K2EDTA tubes following their own protocols. For TCRbeta analysis, collaborator samples were shipped as frozen whole blood, as isolated PBMCs, or as DNA extracted from either sample type. The sample comprised peripheral blood. The TCR sequence derives from a woman over 75 with active or convalescent COVID-19.

The sequence in DNA is TGTGCCAGTAGTATGCCCCACAGGGGGGTATATGGCTACACCTTC. Its protein is CASSMPHRGVYGYTF. This receptor chain uses TRBV19 and TRBJ1-2, with 8 junctional bases fitting TRBD1. V is trimmed back by 3 bases and J by 5 bases, and the junction contains 8 bases that no gene match accounts for. CDR3 length: 15 amino acids, cysteine to phenylalanine. Just CDR3 DNA is preserved here, 45 bases in frame from base 1. According to the germline V gene (reference sequence), CDR1 reads LNHDA and CDR2 reads SQIVND.